The next 6 T cell receptor beta chains were all read from a single sample in a study of neurological immune-mediated disorders. TCRdb re-called the 5' RACE reads with MiXCR, one entry per CDR3 protein. The table lists some 70,000 distinct CDR3 sequences, roughly 3.2% of them singletons, with 3.7% in the top ten. Material: PBMCs. All receptors come from a man in his forties or fifties with multiple sclerosis.

This clonotype showed up many times. V is TRBV5-1 and J is TRBJ1-5; weak D call: TRBD1 (6 bases). Trimming took 1 base from V and 7 from J, leaving 9 bases between them. CDR3 length: 13 residues. CDR1 and CDR2 (germline): SGHRS, YFSETQ. CDR3 nucleotides: TGCGCCAGCAGCTTGACAGGGCCGCAGCCCCAGCATTTT. Translated: CASSLTGPQPQHF.

Many counts were recorded for this clonotype. V and J are TRBV15 and TRBJ1-1; unclear D gene. In germline, CDR1 is LNHNV, CDR2 YYDKDF (reference sequence). The CDR3 runs 14 residues. V lost 4 bases, J lost 1 base, and 10 bases lay in between. As DNA, the CDR3 is TGTGCCACCAGCACGTGGACGGCGAACACTGAAGCTTTCTTT. Encoded protein: CATSTWTANTEAFF.

Many counts were recorded for this clonotype. The chain links TRBV10-3 to TRBJ2-5; D is uncertain. CDR3 length: 13 amino acids. Trimming stripped 3 bases from V and 4 bases from J, with 9 bases between. CDR1 is ENHRY, CDR2 SYGVKD, per germline. The CDR3 reads CAISERGRETQYF. The CDR3 bases are TGTGCCATCAGTGAACGAGGTAGAGAGACCCAGTACTTC.

This clonotype has ten or more counts. V usage is TRBV5-1 and J usage is TRBJ2-3, with 8 bases that match TRBD2. The CDR3 sequence is 13 residues long. V shed 1 base and J 6 bases; nucleotides not matched to a gene: 1. CDR1 is SGHRS and CDR2 is YFSETQ in the germline V gene. In DNA, the CDR3 is TGCGCCAGCAGCTTGAGACTAGCGGATACGCAGTATTTT. Its translation: CASSLRLADTQYF.

This clonotype appeared many times. This sequence joins TRBV5-1 and TRBJ2-5; 15 bases are shared with TRBD2. This CDR3 contains 16 residues. Germline V gives CDR1 SGHRS, CDR2 YFSETQ. V shed 6 bases and J 5 bases; nucleotides not matched to a gene: 8. The CDR3 reads CASTRTSGRAWETQYF. In nucleotides, the CDR3 is TGCGCCAGCACCAGGACTAGCGGGAGGGCATGGGAGACCCAGTACTTC.

This clonotype was seen repeatedly, ten times or more. This rearrangement joins TRBV11-2 to TRBJ2-3; D is uncertain. V was clipped by 4 bases and J by 5 bases, with 7 bases between them. CDR3 length: 12 amino acids. In germline, CDR1 is SGHAT, CDR2 FQNNGV. In nucleotides, the CDR3 is TGTGCCAGCAGCTCCCTAGGAGATACGCAGTATTTT. Translation gives CASSSLGDTQYF.